This is a list of T cell receptor beta chains from one sample in a study of T cells in Graves' hyperthyroidism and ophthalmopathy. Each CDR3 protein gets one entry after TCRdb re-called the multiplex PCR reads with MiXCR. Here the sample spans over 150,000 distinct CDR3 sequences, 17% being singletons. The specimen sequenced was blood. The receptors derive from a woman aged 45-60 years with Graves' hyperthyroidism. Both conserved end residues are part of each CDR3. The D gene is left open where the match is weak. The size entry is marked missing in some rows and otherwise reads once, few, many or a size class.

CDR3 protein | CDR3 DNA | V gene | clone size | J gene | D gene
CSVAAGTGVHEQYF | TGCAGCGTTGCGGCTGGGACAGGGGTCCACGAGCAGTACTTC | TRBV29-1 | many | TRBJ2-7 | TRBD1
CASSSDVNYGYTF | TGCGCCAGCAGCTCTGACGTGAACTATGGCTACACCTTC | TRBV5-1 | many | TRBJ1-2 | -
CASSDGTGANEKLFF | TGTGCCAGCAGCGACGGGACAGGGGCTAATGAAAAACTGTTTTTT | TRBV9 | - | TRBJ1-4 | TRBD1
CATTRSGANVLTF | TGTGCCACCACAAGATCTGGGGCCAACGTCCTGACTTTC | TRBV15 | - | TRBJ2-6 | -
CSVGQQETQYF | TGCAGCGTTGGGCAGCAAGAGACCCAGTACTTC | TRBV29-1 | few | TRBJ2-5 | -
CASSPSPTDEQFF | TGTGCCAGCTCACCATCGCCCACGGATGAGCAGTTCTTC | TRBV18 | - | TRBJ2-1 | -
CAWGPQYTQYF | TGTGCCTGGGGCCCACAGTATACGCAGTATTTT | TRBV30 | few | TRBJ2-3 | -
CASSPGVTATQPQHF | TGTGCCAGCAGTCCGGGCGTGACCGCCACTCAGCCCCAGCATTTT | TRBV12-3/TRBV12-4 | many | TRBJ1-5 | -
CASSVGLGGDTQYF | TGTGCCAGCAGTGTCGGACTAGGGGGAGATACGCAGTATTTT | TRBV6-1 | - | TRBJ2-3 | -
CASSEAVYHEQFF | TGTGCCAGCAGTGAAGCCGTATACCATGAGCAGTTCTTC | TRBV6-1 | few | TRBJ2-1 | -
CASSTGLTGTNYGYTF | TGTGCCAGCAGTACAGGACTTACAGGGACTAACTATGGCTACACCTTC | TRBV28 | many | TRBJ1-2 | -
CASSFTSGPETQYF | TGTGCCAGCAGCTTCACTAGCGGGCCCGAGACCCAGTACTTC | TRBV7-9 | - | TRBJ2-5 | TRBD2
CASSLGLGDGNTGELFF | TGTGCCAGCAGCTTAGGGTTAGGGGACGGAAACACCGGGGAGCTGTTTTTT | TRBV11-3 | many | TRBJ2-2 | -
CASSFGQFNTGELFF | TGTGCCAGCAGTTTTGGGCAGTTTAACACCGGGGAGCTGTTTTTT | TRBV27 | - | TRBJ2-2 | -
CASSLSQGIPNYGYTF | TGTGCCAGCAGTTTGTCTCAGGGGATCCCTAACTATGGCTACACCTTC | TRBV27 | many | TRBJ1-2 | -
CSASMSEQYF | TGCAGTGCTAGTATGTCCGAGCAGTACTTC | TRBV20-1 | - | TRBJ2-7 | -
CAISVDSNSGNTIYF | TGTGCCATCAGTGTCGACTCCAACTCTGGAAACACCATATATTTT | TRBV10-3 | few | TRBJ1-3 | -
CSAPRATSGTDTQYF | TGCAGTGCTCCCCGGGCGACTAGCGGGACAGATACGCAGTATTTT | TRBV20-1 | many | TRBJ2-3 | TRBD2
CASSVQGSGTEQYF | TGTGCCAGCAGCGTTCAGGGTTCTGGGACTGAGCAGTACTTC | TRBV7-3 | many | TRBJ2-7 | -
CASSRQGWEQYF | TGTGCCAGCAGCCGACAGGGGTGGGAGCAGTACTTC | TRBV11-1 | - | TRBJ2-7 | TRBD1
CATSERQGTEAFF | TGTGCCACCAGTGAGAGGCAGGGTACTGAAGCTTTCTTT | TRBV24-1 | many | TRBJ1-1 | -
CASSFGEYYERYF | TGTGCCAGCAGCTTCGGGGAGTACTACGAGCGGTACTTC | TRBV5-6 | few | TRBJ2-7 | -
CSVVSGTSTDTQYF | TGCAGCGTTGTGTCGGGGACTAGCACAGATACGCAGTATTTT | TRBV29-1 | many | TRBJ2-3 | -
CSARVLTGGHWETQYF | TGCAGTGCTAGAGTTCTCACAGGGGGCCATTGGGAGACCCAGTACTTC | TRBV20-1 | - | TRBJ2-5 | TRBD1
CSADRYNEQFF | TGCAGCGCGGACAGATACAATGAGCAGTTCTTC | TRBV29-1 | many | TRBJ2-1 | -
CASSALRSDTQYF | TGTGCCAGCAGTGCCCTAAGGTCAGATACGCAGTATTTT | TRBV7-3 | - | TRBJ2-3 | -
CSAMGRQETQYF | TGCAGTGCTATGGGCAGACAAGAGACCCAGTACTTC | TRBV20-1 | many | TRBJ2-5 | -
CASSSLAGGVSEQYF | TGTGCCAGCAGTTCCCTAGCGGGAGGAGTAAGCGAGCAGTACTTC | TRBV12-3/TRBV12-4 | - | TRBJ2-7 | TRBD2
CASSPDRGPYEQYF | TGTGCCAGCAGCCCGGACAGGGGGCCCTACGAGCAGTACTTC | TRBV7-8 | many | TRBJ2-7 | TRBD1
CASRTSGTYNEQFF | TGTGCCAGCAGGACTAGCGGGACATACAATGAGCAGTTCTTC | TRBV27 | - | TRBJ2-1 | TRBD2
CASSLLAGGPTYNEQFF | TGTGCCAGCAGCCTCCTAGCGGGAGGCCCAACCTACAATGAGCAGTTCTTC | TRBV7-8 | many | TRBJ2-1 | TRBD2
CASSPPGLAVHEQFF | TGTGCCAGCAGCCCACCGGGACTAGCAGTCCATGAGCAGTTCTTC | TRBV7-9 | many | TRBJ2-1 | TRBD2
CASSLTTGLAGGDTQYF | TGTGCCAGCAGCTTAACCACGGGACTAGCGGGAGGAGATACGCAGTATTTT | TRBV7-8 | many | TRBJ2-3 | TRBD2
CASSPREGTQYF | TGTGCCAGCAGCCCCAGGGAGGGGACCCAGTACTTC | TRBV28 | few | TRBJ2-5 | TRBD2